The sequence of this T cell receptor (beta chain) was determined in a study of blood T cells in healthy people across ages. Study-wide points: One million T cells yielded diversity estimates that were considered underestimates. A roughly linear age-dependent decrease characterized TCR beta diversity per million T cells.

The second PCR ran about 7 to 12 cycles with a sample-barcoded 5' primer and J-beta primers. TCRdb ran MiXCR on the 5' RACE reads and lists one entry per CDR3 protein. The table has fewer than 2,000,000 distinct CDR3 sequences, 34% seen once. The table lists this clonotype with many counts. Its antigen is undetermined. The specimen sequenced was blood. The TCR sequence derives from a woman in her 30s in good health.

CDR3 in DNA: TGCGCCAGCAGCCCTCGGCGGGGGGATTACAATGAGCAGTTCTTC. Translating it yields CASSPRRGDYNEQFF. This chain connects TRBV4-1 to TRBJ2-1; 8 bases are a match to TRBD2. This CDR3 comprises 15 residues. The junction had 6 bases not matched to a gene; V was cut back by 4 bases and J by 4 bases. Germline-derived CDR1 and CDR2 are MGHRA and YSYEKL.